These T cell receptor beta chains were read from a single sample in a study of immune evolution from preneoplasia to lung adenocarcinoma. TCRdb's table, derived via immunoSEQ multiplex PCR, lists solely in-frame clones and lacks some. This sample has several thousand clones, with more than 75% found just once. The sample comprised FFPE minimally invasive lung adenocarcinoma tissue. The source is a person aged 70 to 80 with lung adenocarcinoma. Each CDR3 is given with its conserved first and last residue. Fields, in order: D gene, J gene, clone size, V gene, CDR3 DNA, CDR3 protein. A D gene is named only where the DNA matches it firmly. For some rows the clone size is stated as once, few or many, or as a class when expanded; others skip it.

d_call: TRBD2; j_call: TRBJ2-7; clone_size: .; v_call: TRBV30; cdr3_nt: TGTGCCTGGAGTTTACTAGCGGGGGGCCGCTACGAGCAGTACTTC; cdr3_aa: CAWSLLAGGRYEQYF
d_call: .; j_call: TRBJ1-1; clone_size: .; v_call: TRBV9; cdr3_nt: TGTGCCAGCAGCGTAGTACACTTCAACACTGAAGCTTTCTTT; cdr3_aa: CASSVVHFNTEAFF
d_call: .; j_call: TRBJ1-1; clone_size: once; v_call: TRBV19; cdr3_nt: TGTGCCAGTAGTATAAGAAAACAAGCTTTCTTT; cdr3_aa: CASSIRKQAFF
d_call: .; j_call: TRBJ1-2; clone_size: .; v_call: TRBV7-2; cdr3_nt: TGTGCCAGCAGTCCTCAGGGTCTGAGGTATGGCTACACCTTC; cdr3_aa: CASSPQGLRYGYTF
d_call: TRBD1; j_call: TRBJ1-4; clone_size: .; v_call: TRBV18; cdr3_nt: TGTGCCAGCTCACTAGACAGGGGGCGAGAAAAACTGTTTTTT; cdr3_aa: CASSLDRGREKLFF
d_call: .; j_call: TRBJ2-3; clone_size: .; v_call: TRBV19; cdr3_nt: TGTGCCAGTAGTATCGGGGACCAAGTCACAGATACGCAGTATTTT; cdr3_aa: CASSIGDQVTDTQYF
d_call: TRBD2; j_call: TRBJ2-1; clone_size: .; v_call: TRBV11-3; cdr3_nt: TGTGCCAGCAGCTTAAGACTAGCAGGGTACGATGAGCAGTTCTTC; cdr3_aa: CASSLRLAGYDEQFF
d_call: TRBD2; j_call: TRBJ2-2; clone_size: .; v_call: TRBV29-1; cdr3_nt: TGCAGCGTTATTCTAGCGGGCTCCACCGGGGAGCTGTTTTTT; cdr3_aa: CSVILAGSTGELFF
d_call: TRBD2; j_call: TRBJ2-7; clone_size: few; v_call: TRBV30; cdr3_nt: TGTGCCTCGGCCCGGCGGGAGCGGGAGGGCCTAGGGGAGTACTTC; cdr3_aa: CASARREREGLGEYF
d_call: TRBD1; j_call: TRBJ2-5; clone_size: .; v_call: TRBV6-6; cdr3_nt: TGTGCCAGCAGTACAGGGGTCCAAGAGACCCAGTACTTC; cdr3_aa: CASSTGVQETQYF
d_call: .; j_call: TRBJ2-3; clone_size: .; v_call: TRBV10-3; cdr3_nt: TGTGCCATCAGTCAAACAGCGGGCAGCACAGATACGCAGTATTTT; cdr3_aa: CAISQTAGSTDTQYF
d_call: TRBD2; j_call: TRBJ2-7; clone_size: .; v_call: TRBV30; cdr3_nt: TGTGCCTGGGGACTAGCGGGGGTCTGGGAGCAGTACTTC; cdr3_aa: CAWGLAGVWEQYF
d_call: .; j_call: TRBJ1-1; clone_size: .; v_call: TRBV5-1; cdr3_nt: TGCGCCAGCAGCTTGGAGGGCAGAGGGGACACTGAAGCTTTCTTT; cdr3_aa: CASSLEGRGDTEAFF
d_call: TRBD2; j_call: TRBJ2-7; clone_size: .; v_call: TRBV19; cdr3_nt: TGTGCCAGTACCCCTAGCGGGAGAAACGAGCAGTACTTC; cdr3_aa: CASTPSGRNEQYF
d_call: TRBD2; j_call: TRBJ2-2; clone_size: .; v_call: TRBV2; cdr3_nt: TGTGCCAGCAGTGGACTAGCGGAGAGTAGGACCGGGGAGCTGTTTTTT; cdr3_aa: CASSGLAESRTGELFF
d_call: .; j_call: TRBJ2-7; clone_size: .; v_call: TRBV2; cdr3_nt: TGTGCCAGCAGTTTTATTAGGGGGGGGACTCTACACGAGCAGTACTTC; cdr3_aa: CASSFIRGGTLHEQYF
d_call: .; j_call: TRBJ1-2; clone_size: few; v_call: TRBV9; cdr3_nt: TGTGCCAGCAGCGTCGAAGGGACTCCGACGGGTGGCTACACCTTC; cdr3_aa: CASSVEGTPTGGYTF
d_call: TRBD1; j_call: TRBJ2-7; clone_size: .; v_call: TRBV6-5; cdr3_nt: TGTGCCAGCAGTTACCGTGGACAGGGCACCTACGAGCAGTACTTC; cdr3_aa: CASSYRGQGTYEQYF
d_call: TRBD1; j_call: TRBJ1-2; clone_size: .; v_call: TRBV7-8; cdr3_nt: TGTGCCAGCAGCTTAAAGGATTGGGGGGGGACAGAAGGCTACACCTTC; cdr3_aa: CASSLKDWGGTEGYTF
d_call: .; j_call: TRBJ1-3; clone_size: few; v_call: TRBV7-9; cdr3_nt: TGTGCCAGCAGCTTAGCGGGAAACACCATATATTTT; cdr3_aa: CASSLAGNTIYF
d_call: .; j_call: TRBJ2-3; clone_size: .; v_call: TRBV2; cdr3_nt: TGTGCCAGCAGGGAGAGTGGCGGCACAGATACGCAGTATTTT; cdr3_aa: CASRESGGTDTQYF
d_call: .; j_call: TRBJ1-2; clone_size: .; v_call: TRBV5-1; cdr3_nt: TGCGCCAGCAGCTTGGAAGGGATCGGCTACACCTTC; cdr3_aa: CASSLEGIGYTF
d_call: TRBD1; j_call: TRBJ2-2; clone_size: .; v_call: TRBV5-1; cdr3_nt: TGCACCAGCAGCTTGGCGGGACAGGGGTCGAGGGAGCTGTTTTTT; cdr3_aa: CTSSLAGQGSRELFF
d_call: TRBD1; j_call: TRBJ1-2; clone_size: once; v_call: TRBV5-6; cdr3_nt: TGTGCCAGCAGCTATGGACAGGGGGGAACAATCTATGGCTACACCTTC; cdr3_aa: CASSYGQGGTIYGYTF
d_call: .; j_call: TRBJ2-3; clone_size: .; v_call: TRBV30; cdr3_nt: TGTGCCTGGAGACGTAACGCGGGAGATACGCAGTATTTT; cdr3_aa: CAWRRNAGDTQYF
d_call: .; j_call: TRBJ1-2; clone_size: once; v_call: TRBV5-6; cdr3_nt: TGTGCCAGCAGCTTGGAAAGCTTGGCGGACCCCTATGGCTACACCTTC; cdr3_aa: CASSLESLADPYGYTF
d_call: TRBD2; j_call: TRBJ2-7; clone_size: .; v_call: TRBV7-6; cdr3_nt: TGTGCCAGCAGCTTATTTACTAGCGGGACCAGCTCCTACGAGCAGTACTTC; cdr3_aa: CASSLFTSGTSSYEQYF
d_call: TRBD2; j_call: TRBJ2-1; clone_size: .; v_call: TRBV6-1; cdr3_nt: TGTGCCAGCAGCCTAGGAGGCGGCGGGAGGAATGAGCAGTTCTTC; cdr3_aa: CASSLGGGGRNEQFF
d_call: TRBD1; j_call: TRBJ1-2; clone_size: .; v_call: TRBV27; cdr3_nt: TGTGCCAGCAGTCCCCTCGGACAGGGGTACGGCTACACCTTC; cdr3_aa: CASSPLGQGYGYTF
d_call: .; j_call: TRBJ1-2; clone_size: .; v_call: TRBV14; cdr3_nt: TGTGCCAGCAGCCAAGATCCCGGGTTCGTCTATGGCTACACCTTC; cdr3_aa: CASSQDPGFVYGYTF
d_call: TRBD2; j_call: TRBJ2-3; clone_size: once; v_call: TRBV2; cdr3_nt: TGTGCCAGCAGCGTTGGGACTAGCAGAGATACGCAGTATTTT; cdr3_aa: CASSVGTSRDTQYF